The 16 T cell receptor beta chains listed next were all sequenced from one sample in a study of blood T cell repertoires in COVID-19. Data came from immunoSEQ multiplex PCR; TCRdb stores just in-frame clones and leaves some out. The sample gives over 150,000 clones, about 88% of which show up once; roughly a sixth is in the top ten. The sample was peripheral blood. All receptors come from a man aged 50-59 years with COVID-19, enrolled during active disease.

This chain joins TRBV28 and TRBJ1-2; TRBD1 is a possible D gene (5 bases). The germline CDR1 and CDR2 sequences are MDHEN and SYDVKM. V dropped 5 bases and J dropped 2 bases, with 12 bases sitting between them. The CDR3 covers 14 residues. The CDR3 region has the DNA TGTGCCAGCAGTGCCGCAGGGCAGAACTATGGCTACACCTTC. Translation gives CASSAAGQNYGYTF.

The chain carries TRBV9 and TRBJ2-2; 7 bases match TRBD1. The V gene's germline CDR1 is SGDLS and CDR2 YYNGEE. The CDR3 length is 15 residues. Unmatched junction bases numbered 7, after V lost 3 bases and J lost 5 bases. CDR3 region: CASSAGTVFTGELFF. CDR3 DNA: TGTGCCAGCAGCGCTGGGACAGTTTTTACCGGGGAGCTGTTTTTT.

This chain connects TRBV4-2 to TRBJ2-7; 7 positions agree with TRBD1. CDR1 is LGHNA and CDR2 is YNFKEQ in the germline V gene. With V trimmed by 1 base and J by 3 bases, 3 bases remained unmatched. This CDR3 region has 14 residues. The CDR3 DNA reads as TGTGCCAGCAGCCAAGCGGGACAGAGCTACGAGCAGTACTTC. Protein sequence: CASSQAGQSYEQYF.

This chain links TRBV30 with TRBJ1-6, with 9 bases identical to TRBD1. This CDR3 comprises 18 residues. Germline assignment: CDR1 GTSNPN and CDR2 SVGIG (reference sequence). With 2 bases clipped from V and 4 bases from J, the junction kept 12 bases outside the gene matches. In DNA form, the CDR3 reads TGTGCCTGGAGTCCGGGACAGGGATTATCTGGATATAATTCACCCCTCCACTTT. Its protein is CAWSPGQGLSGYNSPLHF.

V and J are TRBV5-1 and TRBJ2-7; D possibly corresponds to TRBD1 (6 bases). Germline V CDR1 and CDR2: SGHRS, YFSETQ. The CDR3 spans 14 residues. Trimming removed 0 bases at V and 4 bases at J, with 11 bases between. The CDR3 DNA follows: TGCGCCAGCAGCTTGGGACAGGTTTTATACGAGCAGTACTTC. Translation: CASSLGQVLYEQYF.

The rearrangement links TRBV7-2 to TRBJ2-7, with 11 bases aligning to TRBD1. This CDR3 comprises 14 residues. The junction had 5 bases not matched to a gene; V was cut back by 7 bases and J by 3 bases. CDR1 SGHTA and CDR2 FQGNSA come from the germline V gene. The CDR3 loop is CASTMDRGLYEQYF. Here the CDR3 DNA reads TGTGCCAGCACCATGGACAGGGGGCTCTACGAGCAGTACTTC.

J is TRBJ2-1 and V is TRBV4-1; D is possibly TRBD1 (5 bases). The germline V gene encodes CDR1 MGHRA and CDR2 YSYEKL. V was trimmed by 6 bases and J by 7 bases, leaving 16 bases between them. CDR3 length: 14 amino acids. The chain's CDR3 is CASSRAGLLNEQFF. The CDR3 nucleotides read TGCGCCAGCAGTCGTGCAGGGTTATTGAATGAGCAGTTCTTC.

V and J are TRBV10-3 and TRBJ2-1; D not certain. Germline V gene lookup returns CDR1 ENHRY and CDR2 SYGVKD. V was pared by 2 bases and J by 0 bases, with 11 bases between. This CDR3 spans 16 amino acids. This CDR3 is CAISEETPSSYNEQFF. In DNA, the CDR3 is TGTGCCATCAGTGAGGAGACACCCAGCTCCTACAATGAGCAGTTCTTC.

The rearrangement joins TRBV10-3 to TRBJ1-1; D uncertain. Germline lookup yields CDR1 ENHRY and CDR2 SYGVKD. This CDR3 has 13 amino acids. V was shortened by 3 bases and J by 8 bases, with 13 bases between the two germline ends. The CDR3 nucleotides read TGTGCCATCAGTGATAGGGAGGGCCACGAAGCTTTCTTT. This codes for CAISDREGHEAFF.

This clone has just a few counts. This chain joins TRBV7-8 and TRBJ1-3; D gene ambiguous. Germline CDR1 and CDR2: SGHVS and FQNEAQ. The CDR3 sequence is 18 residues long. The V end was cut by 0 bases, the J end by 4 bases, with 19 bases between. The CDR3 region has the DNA TGTGCCAGCAGCTTAGCGGCCCCGGGAAGTCCGAAAGGAAACACCATATATTTT. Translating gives CASSLAAPGSPKGNTIYF.

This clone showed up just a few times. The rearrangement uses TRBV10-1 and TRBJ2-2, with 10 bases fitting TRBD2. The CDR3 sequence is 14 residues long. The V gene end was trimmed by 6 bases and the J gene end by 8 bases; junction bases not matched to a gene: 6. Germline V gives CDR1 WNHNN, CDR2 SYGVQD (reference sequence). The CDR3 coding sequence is TGCGCCAGCAGCCAAACTAGCGGGGCGGGGGAGCTGTTTTTT. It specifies CASSQTSGAGELFF.

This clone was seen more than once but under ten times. The CDR3: CAWSSRGSQQPQHF. As DNA, the CDR3 is TGTGCCTGGAGTAGTAGGGGTTCACAGCAGCCCCAGCATTTT. The V call is TRBV30, the J call TRBJ1-5; weak D call: TRBD1 (5 bases). The CDR3 length is 14 residues. Germline CDR1 and CDR2: GTSNPN and SVGIG (reference sequence). V lost 2 bases, J lost 7 bases, and 15 bases lay in between.

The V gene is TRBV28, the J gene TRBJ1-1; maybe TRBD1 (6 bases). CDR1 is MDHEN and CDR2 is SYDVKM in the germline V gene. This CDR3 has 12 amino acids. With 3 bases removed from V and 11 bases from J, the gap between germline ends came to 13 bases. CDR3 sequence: CASSFGGAYAFF. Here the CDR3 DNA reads TGTGCCAGCAGTTTCGGGGGGGCTTATGCTTTCTTT.

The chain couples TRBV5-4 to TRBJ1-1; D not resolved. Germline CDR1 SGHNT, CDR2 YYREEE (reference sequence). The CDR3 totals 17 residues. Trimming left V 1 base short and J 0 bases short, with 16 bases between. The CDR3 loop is CASSLLGRAPMNTEAFF. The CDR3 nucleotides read TGTGCCAGCAGCTTGTTGGGGAGGGCTCCAATGAACACTGAAGCTTTCTTT.

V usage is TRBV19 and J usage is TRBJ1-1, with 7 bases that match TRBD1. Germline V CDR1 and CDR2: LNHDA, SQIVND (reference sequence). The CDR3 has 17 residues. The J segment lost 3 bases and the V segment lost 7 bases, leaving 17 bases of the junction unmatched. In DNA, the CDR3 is TGTGCCAGTACCCCACCCCGAAGGAGGGGGCTGTACACTGAAGCTTTCTTT. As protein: CASTPPRRRGLYTEAFF. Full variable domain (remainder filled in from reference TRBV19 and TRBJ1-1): DGGITQSPKYLFRKEGQNVTLSCEQNLNHDAMYWYRQDPGQGLRLIYYSQIVNDFQKGDIAEGYSVSREKKESFPLTVTSAQKNPTAFYLCASTPPRRRGLYTEAFFGQGTRLTVV.

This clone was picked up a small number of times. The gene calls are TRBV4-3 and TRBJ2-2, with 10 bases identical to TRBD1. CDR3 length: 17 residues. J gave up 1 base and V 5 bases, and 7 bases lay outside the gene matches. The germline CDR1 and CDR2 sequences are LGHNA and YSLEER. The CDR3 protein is CASSYGTGAGNTGELFF. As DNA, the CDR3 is TGCGCCAGCAGCTACGGGACAGGGGCCGGGAACACCGGGGAGCTGTTTTTT.